The sequence of this T cell receptor beta chain was determined in a study of blood T cell repertoires in COVID-19. Between the trimmed V and J ends, which lost 6 bases and 5 bases, there was a span of 8 bases. The CDR3 totals 11 residues. Original handling: Reference gene primer amplification gave estimated nucleated cell counts. Only in-frame clones appear in the TCRdb table, and some are missing; sequencing was by immunoSEQ multiplex PCR. V and J calls and clone size are copied from that table; D and trimming were computed from the DNA. Among around 240,000 clones listed, around 86% were seen once.

The clonotype comes from a woman younger than 45 who had recovered from COVID-19. The sample consisted of peripheral blood. The V and J genes are TRBV12-3 or TRBV12-4 and TRBJ2-7, with a weak D call TRBD2 (5 bases). CDR3 DNA sequence: TGTGCCAGCAGCCTTAGCGACGAGCAGTACTTC. Translating it yields CASSLSDEQYF.